These 21 T cell receptor beta chains were all obtained from the same sample, sequenced in a study of CD8 T cells in ankylosing spondylitis. TCRdb processed the 5' RACE reads anew with MiXCR; each CDR3 protein has one entry. The sample gives roughly 180,000 distinct CDR3 sequences, roughly 13% of which show up once; 16% is in the top ten. The sequencing input was blood, either unsorted or a sorted T cell fraction (not recorded which). These TCRs come from a male donor with ankylosing spondylitis or in good health (not recorded which).

This clonotype was found many times. The rearrangement uses TRBV3-1 and TRBJ2-3, with TRBD2 matching over 8 bases. CDR1 and CDR2 (germline): LGHDT, YNNKEL (reference sequence). The CDR3 is 19 residues long. Germline trimming cut 1 base from V and 4 bases from J; bases unmatched to any gene: 16. CDR3 in DNA: TGTGCCAGCAGCCAAGGGATCGGTCTGGCGGGAGGTATGGCAGATACGCAGTATTTT. Residues: CASSQGIGLAGGMADTQYF.

This clonotype was counted a few times. V gene TRBV20-1 combines with J gene TRBJ2-7; D may be TRBD2 (6 bases). Germline V gene data show CDR1 as DFQATT and CDR2 as SNEGSKA (reference sequence). The V and J ends lost 2 bases and 0 bases respectively, with 11 bases between them. The CDR3 is 14 amino acids. CDR3 protein: CSARSAGSSYEQYF. CDR3 in DNA: TGCAGTGCTAGATCGGCGGGGAGCTCCTACGAGCAGTACTTC.

This clonotype was seen ten or more times. The chain carries TRBV5-1 and TRBJ2-1; 8 bases match TRBD2. The junction had 8 bases not matched to a gene; V was cut back by 4 bases and J by 8 bases. CDR3 size: 14 residues. CDR1 and CDR2 (germline): SGHRS, YFSETQ. The CDR3 region is CASSLPGGADEQFF. The CDR3 DNA sequence: TGCGCCAGCAGCCTTCCCGGGGGGGCGGATGAGCAGTTCTTC.

This clonotype was found a few times. The chain carries TRBV5-1 and TRBJ1-2; 9 positions match TRBD1. The CDR3 contains 13 residues. The junction had 7 bases not matched to a gene; V was cut back by 6 bases and J by 7 bases. CDR1 and CDR2 from the germline V gene are SGHRS and YFSETQ. The CDR3 is CASNPGQGPGYTF. The DNA for the CDR3 is TGCGCCAGCAACCCGGGACAGGGACCTGGCTACACCTTC.

This clonotype was detected only a few times. The rearrangement joins TRBV7-9 to TRBJ2-5, with no clear D. The CDR3 covers 14 residues. Germline V CDR1 and CDR2: SEHNR, FQNEAQ (reference sequence). Trimming took 3 bases from V and 1 from J, leaving 9 bases between them. The CDR3 is CASSFQVSQETQYF. DNA of the CDR3: TGTGCCAGCAGCTTTCAAGTCTCCCAAGAGACCCAGTACTTC.

This clonotype came up many times. The J gene is TRBJ2-3, the V gene TRBV4-1; TRBD1 agrees at 7 bases. The CDR3 is 17 residues long. V lost 3 bases, J lost 5 bases, and 14 bases stayed unmatched. Germline V lookup: CDR1 MGHRA, CDR2 YSYEKL. The CDR3 reads CASSHRSQGTTRDTQYF. The CDR3 bases are TGCGCCAGCAGCCATCGATCACAGGGGACCACCCGAGATACGCAGTATTTT.

This clonotype showed up just a few times. V gene TRBV6-5 combines with J gene TRBJ2-1, with D possibly called TRBD1 or TRBD2 (5 bases each). Trimming stripped 5 bases from V and 8 bases from J, with 16 bases between. CDR3 size: 14 residues. CDR1 is MNHEY, CDR2 SVGAGI, per germline. CDR3 DNA sequence: TGTGCCAGCAGTCCCTCGAGGGGCTGGGATGAGCAGTTCTTC. This sequence encodes CASSPSRGWDEQFF.

CDR3: CASSQTSGGVEQYF. The CDR3 region has the DNA TGTGCCAGCAGCCAAACTAGCGGGGGGGTTGAGCAGTACTTC. The chain has TRBV14 and TRBJ2-7, with 13 positions matching TRBD2. Per germline, CDR1 SGHDN and CDR2 FVKESK. After removal of 2 bases from V and 7 bases from J, the junction contained 2 bases not matched to a gene. The length of the CDR3 is 14 residues.

CDR3 protein: CASDFGTGSTDTQYF. The CDR3 DNA reads TGTGCCAGCGATTTTGGGACAGGGAGCACAGATACGCAGTATTTT. The V and J genes are TRBV5-6 and TRBJ2-3, with 9 bases that match TRBD1. This CDR3 contains 15 residues. Germline CDR1 is SGHDT and CDR2 is YYEEEE. V lost 7 bases to trimming and J lost 0 bases; unmatched junction nucleotides: 6.

This clonotype has more than one count but fewer than ten. The rearrangement uses TRBV7-8 and TRBJ2-7; TRBD2 matches 7 bases. There are 16 residues in the CDR3. The V gene's germline CDR1 is SGHVS and CDR2 FQNEAQ. V was pared by 1 base and J by 0 bases, with 6 bases of the junction left unmatched. CDR3 in DNA: TGTGCCAGCAGCTTAGGCGCGGGAGAGAGCTCCTACGAGCAGTACTTC. This gives the protein CASSLGAGESSYEQYF.

This clonotype was seen once. This chain connects TRBV9 to TRBJ2-1; 8 bases align to TRBD2. With 2 bases clipped from V and 6 bases from J, the junction kept 13 bases outside the gene matches. The germline V gene encodes CDR1 SGDLS and CDR2 YYNGEE. This CDR3 has 17 amino acids. CDR3 bases: TGTGCCAGCAGCGTCCTTCGGGAGGGGGAATGGCCCAATGAGCAGTTCTTC. Translation gives CASSVLREGEWPNEQFF.

This clonotype was seen more than once but under ten times. The V gene is TRBV4-2, the J gene TRBJ2-7; TRBD2 agrees at 8 bases. This CDR3 has 14 residues. The junction had 4 bases not matched to a gene; V was cut back by 3 bases and J by 3 bases. Looked up from germline, CDR1 is LGHNA and CDR2 is YNFKEQ. The CDR3 nucleotides read TGTGCCAGCAGCCAGGCAACTAGCGGCTACGAGCAGTACTTC. It translates to CASSQATSGYEQYF.

This clonotype was recorded a few times. The chain combines TRBV4-1 with TRBJ1-1; tentatively, D is TRBD1 (5 bases). This CDR3 has 14 residues. V lost 4 bases to trimming and J lost 2 bases, with 11 bases between them. Germline V gene data show CDR1 as MGHRA and CDR2 as YSYEKL. The chain's CDR3 is CASSLGEINTEAFF. In DNA form, the CDR3 reads TGCGCCAGCAGCCTAGGGGAAATCAACACTGAAGCTTTCTTT.

This clonotype was recorded at least ten times. The chain joins TRBV4-1 to TRBJ2-4, with TRBD1 matching 10 bases. CDR1 is MGHRA and CDR2 is YSYEKL in the germline V gene. CDR3 length equals 14 residues. The V gene end was trimmed by 4 bases and the J gene end by 9 bases; junction bases not matched to a gene: 6. CDR3 in DNA: TGCGCCAGCAGCCTCGGGACAGGGGAAGGCATTCAGTACTTC. It encodes CASSLGTGEGIQYF.

This clonotype has a handful of counts. The rearrangement links TRBV2 to TRBJ1-2; possibly TRBD1 for D (5 bases). The V end was cut by 6 bases, the J end by 4 bases, with 9 bases between. Germline-derived CDR1 and CDR2 are SNHLY and FYNNEI. The CDR3 has 12 amino acids. This CDR3 reads CASRRGGYGYTF. In nucleotides, the CDR3 is TGTGCCAGCAGAAGGGGCGGCTATGGCTACACCTTC.

This clonotype was seen many times. This chain connects TRBV9 to TRBJ2-5; tentatively, D is TRBD1 (5 bases). This CDR3 has 14 residues. The ends were cut back, 3 bases at V and 1 base at J, with 10 bases in the middle. Germline V lookup: CDR1 SGDLS, CDR2 YYNGEE. CDR3 bases: TGTGCCAGCAGCGAGGGGTGGGGCCAAGAGACCCAGTACTTC. Translating gives CASSEGWGQETQYF.

This clonotype was observed a few times. In DNA form, the CDR3 reads TGTGCCAGCAGTGGACTGACCTACGAGCAGTACTTC. It codes for CASSGLTYEQYF. V gene TRBV25-1 combines with J gene TRBJ2-7, with D hard to call. The CDR3 has 12 residues. Germline V gene lookup returns CDR1 MGHDK and CDR2 SYGVNS. Trimming took 4 bases from V and 2 from J, leaving 6 bases between them.

Only a few counts were recorded for this clonotype. The chain uses TRBV4-1 and TRBJ2-1; 8 nucleotides match TRBD1. The germline V gene has CDR1 MGHRA and CDR2 YSYEKL. V gave up 5 bases and J gave up 3 bases; unmatched junction bases: 9. The CDR3 runs 16 residues. The CDR3 here is CASSTPGTGDYNEQFF. CDR3 nucleotide sequence: TGCGCCAGCAGCACTCCCGGGACAGGAGACTACAATGAGCAGTTCTTC.

V and J are TRBV4-2 and TRBJ2-2; D ambiguous. CDR3 length equals 14 residues. V was shortened by 1 base and J by 1 base, with 4 bases between the two germline ends. The germline gives CDR1 LGHNA, CDR2 YNFKEQ. DNA for the CDR3: TGTGCCAGCAGCCAAGGGTGGAACACCGGGGAGCTGTTTTTT. Protein sequence: CASSQGWNTGELFF.

The chain employs TRBV20-1 and TRBJ2-1; D may be TRBD1 or TRBD2 (5 bases each). Germline V CDR1 and CDR2: DFQATT, SNEGSKA (reference sequence). The length of the CDR3 is 15 residues. V dropped 5 bases and J dropped 6 bases, with 20 bases sitting between them. This CDR3 is CSAPAGDGIFNEQFF. The DNA of the CDR3 is TGCAGTGCTCCGGCTGGGGACGGAATTTTCAATGAGCAGTTCTTC.

Ten or more counts support this clonotype. The rearrangement joins TRBV2 to TRBJ2-1, with no clear D. This CDR3 region has 15 residues. Trimming stripped 4 bases from V and 7 bases from J, with 17 bases between. Germline CDR1 and CDR2: SNHLY and FYNNEI. CDR3 sequence reads: CASSGSGLMRNEQFF. The CDR3 DNA reads as TGTGCCAGCAGTGGCTCTGGGCTCATGAGGAATGAGCAGTTCTTC.